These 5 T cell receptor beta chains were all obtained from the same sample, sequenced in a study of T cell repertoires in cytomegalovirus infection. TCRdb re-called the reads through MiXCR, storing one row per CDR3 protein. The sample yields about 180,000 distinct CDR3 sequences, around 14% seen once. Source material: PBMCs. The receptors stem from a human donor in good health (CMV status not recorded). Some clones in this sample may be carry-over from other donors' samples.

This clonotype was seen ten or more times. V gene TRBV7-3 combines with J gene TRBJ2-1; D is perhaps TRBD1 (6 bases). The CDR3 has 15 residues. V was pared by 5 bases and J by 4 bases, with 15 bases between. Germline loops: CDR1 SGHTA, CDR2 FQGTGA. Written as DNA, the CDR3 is TGTGCCAGCAGCGACCCCGACAGGCTGTACAATGAGCAGTTCTTC. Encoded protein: CASSDPDRLYNEQFF.

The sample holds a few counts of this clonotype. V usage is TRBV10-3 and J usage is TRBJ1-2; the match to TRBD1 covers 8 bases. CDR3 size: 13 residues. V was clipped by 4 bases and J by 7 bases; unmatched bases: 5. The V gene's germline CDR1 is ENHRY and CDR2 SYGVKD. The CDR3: CAISGQGMGGYTF. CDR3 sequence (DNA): TGTGCCATCAGTGGACAGGGGATGGGTGGCTACACCTTC.

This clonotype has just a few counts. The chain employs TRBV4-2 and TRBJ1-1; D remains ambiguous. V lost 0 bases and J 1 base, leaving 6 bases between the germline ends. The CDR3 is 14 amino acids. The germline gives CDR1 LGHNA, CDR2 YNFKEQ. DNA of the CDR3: TGTGCCAGCAGCCAAGACCGAACGAACACTGAAGCTTTCTTT. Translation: CASSQDRTNTEAFF.

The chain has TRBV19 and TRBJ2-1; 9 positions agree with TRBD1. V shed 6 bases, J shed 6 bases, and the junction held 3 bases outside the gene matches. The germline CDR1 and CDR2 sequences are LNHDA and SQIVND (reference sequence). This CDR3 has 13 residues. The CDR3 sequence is CASRDRGVNEQFF. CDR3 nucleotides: TGTGCCAGTAGGGACAGGGGAGTCAATGAGCAGTTCTTC.

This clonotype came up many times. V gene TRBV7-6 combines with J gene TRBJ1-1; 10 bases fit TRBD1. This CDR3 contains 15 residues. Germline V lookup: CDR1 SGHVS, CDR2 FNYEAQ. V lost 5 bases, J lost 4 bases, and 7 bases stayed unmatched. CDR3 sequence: CASSPDRGQVTEAFF. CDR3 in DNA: TGTGCCAGCAGCCCTGACAGGGGGCAGGTCACTGAAGCTTTCTTT.